Following are 27 T cell receptor beta chains from one sample sequenced in a study of CD8 T cells in Susac syndrome. A quantity of about 0.5 to 1 ug RNA underwent reverse transcription using random hexamers. TCRdb itself ran the immunoSEQ multiplex PCR reads through MiXCR, one entry per CDR3 protein. The sample yields around 270,000 distinct CDR3 sequences, about 82% seen once. Sequenced: CD8+ T cells from PBMCs. The receptor set was obtained from a human donor with multiple sclerosis.

As DNA, the CDR3 is TGTGCCAGCAGTTTATTAGGAAATCACGAGCAGTACTTC. Translation gives CASSLLGNHEQYF. V usage is TRBV27 and J usage is TRBJ2-7; no firm D call. V lost 1 base and J lost 5, with 9 bases in between. Germline V gene lookup returns CDR1 MNHEY and CDR2 SMNVEV (reference sequence). The CDR3 is made up of 13 amino acids.

The chain joins TRBV10-2 to TRBJ2-2, with unresolved D. Trimming pared 7 bases from V and 8 bases from J, leaving 11 bases between. The germline gives CDR1 WSHSY, CDR2 SAAADI. This CDR3 region has 12 residues. The CDR3 loop is CASTVPRGELFF. CDR3 DNA sequence: TGCGCCAGCACTGTCCCCCGGGGGGAGCTGTTTTTT.

This sequence joins TRBV28 and TRBJ2-7; a weak D match, TRBD1 (5 bases). There are 14 residues in the CDR3. The germline CDR1 and CDR2 sequences are MDHEN and SYDVKM. The V end was cut by 4 bases, the J end by 0 bases, with 10 bases between. The chain's CDR3 is CASSYRLGSYEQYF. DNA of the CDR3: TGTGCCAGCAGTTACAGGCTGGGCTCCTACGAGCAGTACTTC.

This rearrangement joins TRBV6-5 to TRBJ1-2; no firm D call. The CDR3 contains 13 residues. Germline CDR1 is MNHEY and CDR2 is SVGAGI. V was clipped by 0 bases and J by 8 bases, with 10 bases between them. The CDR3 spells CASSYSKTAGYTF. The CDR3, as DNA: TGTGCCAGCAGTTACTCGAAAACAGCCGGCTACACCTTC.

The rearrangement uses TRBV5-1 and TRBJ2-7; 8 nucleotides align to TRBD2. The CDR3 extends over 15 amino acids. The germline V gene has CDR1 SGHRS and CDR2 YFSETQ. Unmatched junction bases numbered 11, after V lost 4 bases and J lost 5 bases. The DNA of the CDR3 is TGCGCCAGCAGCCCAGAGGTACTAGCGGTAAACGAGCAGTACTTC. Translated, it gives CASSPEVLAVNEQYF.

V and J are TRBV7-2 and TRBJ2-7; 8 bases align to TRBD1. The CDR3 length is 14 residues. Germline V lookup: CDR1 SGHTA, CDR2 FQGNSA. Trimming took 3 bases from V and 5 from J; bases not matched to a gene: 6. The CDR3 protein is CASSFPGGGNEQYF. As DNA, the CDR3 is TGTGCCAGCAGCTTCCCAGGGGGCGGGAACGAGCAGTACTTC.

V is TRBV7-9 and J is TRBJ2-1, with D perhaps TRBD2 (6 bases). The V gene's germline CDR1 is SEHNR and CDR2 FQNEAQ (reference sequence). Trimming took off 2 bases at V and 6 bases at J, with 17 bases between the two ends. The CDR3 runs 16 residues. The CDR3 DNA reads as TGTGCCAGCAGCTTATTGCCCCGGGAGATGAGCAATGAGCAGTTCTTC. Protein sequence: CASSLLPREMSNEQFF.

A single count supports this clonotype. The chain recombines TRBV12-3 or TRBV12-4 with TRBJ1-4; no clear D. Trimming took off 2 bases at V and 0 bases at J, with 7 bases between the two ends. This CDR3 region has 15 residues. For the CDR3, the DNA is TGTGCCAGCAGTTTATCGGTGACAACTAATGAAAAACTGTTTTTT. Translation gives CASSLSVTTNEKLFF.

This chain joins TRBV10-3 and TRBJ2-7; tentative D call: TRBD2 (6 bases). Germline V gives CDR1 ENHRY, CDR2 SYGVKD. The CDR3 is made up of 17 amino acids. Trimming pared 3 bases from V and 2 bases from J, leaving 20 bases between. The CDR3 region is CAISDPDIPGLPYEQYF. CDR3 sequence (DNA): TGTGCCATCAGTGACCCAGACATCCCGGGACTCCCCTACGAGCAGTACTTC.

V is TRBV3-1 and J is TRBJ1-1, with D hard to call. V was cut by 0 bases and J by 1 base, with 12 bases left in between. The CDR3 is 16 residues long. CDR1 and CDR2 from the germline V gene are LGHDT and YNNKEL (reference sequence). The CDR3 DNA follows: TGTGCCAGCAGCCAAGACAGGAAGGATCCGAACACTGAAGCTTTCTTT. Its protein product is CASSQDRKDPNTEAFF.

The chain joins TRBV5-1 to TRBJ1-1; D is unclear. The length of the CDR3 is 9 residues. V was clipped by 8 bases and J by 3 bases, with 2 bases between them. Germline CDR1 and CDR2: SGHRS and YFSETQ. The CDR3 DNA sequence: TGCGCCAGGTACACTGAAGCTTTCTTT. Its translation: CARYTEAFF.

CDR3 residues: CASSQMAGLFNEQFF. The CDR3 DNA is TGTGCCAGCAGTCAGATGGCAGGGTTGTTCAATGAGCAGTTCTTC. The chain is built from TRBV27 and TRBJ2-1, with a tentative D call TRBD1 (5 bases). Germline CDR1 and CDR2: MNHEY and SMNVEV (reference sequence). The CDR3 covers 15 residues. Trimming took 5 bases from V and 6 from J, leaving 17 bases between them.

The chain has TRBV5-6 and TRBJ1-5; D is ambiguous. V was shortened by 6 bases and J by 0 bases, with 19 bases between the two germline ends. The germline V gene encodes CDR1 SGHDT and CDR2 YYEEEE. This CDR3 has 17 amino acids. CDR3 sequence reads: CASTAYSHQDSNQPQHF. The CDR3 DNA is TGTGCCAGCACCGCTTATAGCCATCAGGATAGCAATCAGCCCCAGCATTTT.

The CDR3 nucleotides read TGTGCCAGCAGTTTATCAACTCCCTACAATGAGCAGTTCTTC. Amino acids: CASSLSTPYNEQFF. The V call is TRBV27, the J call TRBJ2-1, with D unresolved. V was shortened by 0 bases and J by 2 bases, with 5 bases between the two germline ends. The CDR3 is 14 residues long. In germline, CDR1 is MNHEY, CDR2 SMNVEV (reference sequence).

The rearrangement uses TRBV28 and TRBJ2-7; 9 bases line up with TRBD1. Per germline, CDR1 MDHEN and CDR2 SYDVKM. Trimming cost V 7 bases and J 2 bases; bases outside gene matches: 6. The CDR3 sequence is 14 residues long. The CDR3 protein is CASNDGTGTYEQYF. CDR3 nucleotides: TGTGCCAGCAACGACGGGACAGGGACCTACGAGCAGTACTTC.

This clonotype has a handful of counts. The CDR3, as DNA: TGTGCCAGCAGTTTATATGGCAATGAGCAGTTCTTC. Encoded protein: CASSLYGNEQFF. The chain joins TRBV12-3 or TRBV12-4 to TRBJ2-1; D is ambiguous. The CDR3 is made up of 12 amino acids. Trimming pared 2 bases from V and 6 bases from J, leaving 5 bases between.

This clonotype is a singleton in its sample. The CDR3 loop reads CASSSATGLVTEAFF. As DNA, the CDR3 is TGTGCCAGCAGCTCAGCGACAGGGTTGGTCACTGAAGCTTTCTTT. V gene TRBV11-2 combines with J gene TRBJ1-1; the match to TRBD1 covers 7 bases. The CDR3 is 15 residues long. V lost 4 bases, J lost 4 bases, and 9 bases stayed unmatched. Germline-derived CDR1 and CDR2 are SGHAT and FQNNGV. The full variable domain, completed using reference TRBV11-2 and TRBJ1-1, is EAGVAQSPRYKIIEKRQSVAFWCNPISGHATLYWYQQILGQGPKLLIQFQNNGVVDDSQLPKDRFSAERLKGVDSTLKIQPAKLEDSAVYLCASSSATGLVTEAFFGQGTRLTVV.

The J gene is TRBJ2-1, the V gene TRBV20-1, with 8 bases identical to TRBD2. Per germline, CDR1 DFQATT and CDR2 SNEGSKA (reference sequence). The CDR3 is 14 amino acids. V shed 5 bases, J shed 3 bases, and the junction held 6 bases outside the gene matches. CDR3: CSAEERGYYNEQFF. The CDR3 DNA is TGCAGTGCTGAGGAGCGGGGGTACTACAATGAGCAGTTCTTC.

This clonotype has a handful of counts. The J gene is TRBJ1-1, the V gene TRBV4-1; D gene uncertain. Per germline, CDR1 MGHRA and CDR2 YSYEKL. Trimming took 3 bases from V and 5 from J, leaving 10 bases between them. CDR3 length: 13 amino acids. CDR3 nucleotide sequence: TGCGCCAGCAGCCATTCGTGGACGACTGAAGCTTTCTTT. Translating gives CASSHSWTTEAFF.

The sample holds a few counts of this clonotype. This sequence joins TRBV6-1 and TRBJ2-7; TRBD1 matches at 9 bases. The CDR3 is 16 residues long. The V and J ends lost 5 bases and 3 bases, in that order; junction bases with no gene match: 11. Per germline, CDR1 MNHNS and CDR2 SASEGT. The CDR3, as DNA: TGTGCCAGCAGTCCCAATAACCCGGGACAGGGCTACGAGCAGTACTTC. Protein sequence: CASSPNNPGQGYEQYF.

The rearrangement joins TRBV3-1 to TRBJ2-7, with a possible D match to TRBD1 (5 bases). The CDR3 totals 19 residues. CDR1 and CDR2 (germline): LGHDT, YNNKEL (reference sequence). V lost 0 bases to trimming and J lost 0 bases, with 21 bases between them. Written as DNA, the CDR3 is TGTGCCAGCAGCCAAGATCGGGCAGGGTATGCGACGAGCTCCTACGAGCAGTACTTC. It is translated as CASSQDRAGYATSSYEQYF.

The chain links TRBV5-4 to TRBJ2-7; TRBD2 matches at 7 bases. The CDR3 covers 14 residues. Germline V CDR1 and CDR2: SGHNT, YYREEE (reference sequence). After removal of 0 bases from V and 6 bases from J, the junction contained 6 bases not matched to a gene. The CDR3 is CASSLVASGAEQYF. The DNA for the CDR3 is TGTGCCAGCAGCTTGGTTGCTAGCGGAGCCGAGCAGTACTTC.

V usage is TRBV30 and J usage is TRBJ2-7; 11 positions agree with TRBD1. Germline V lookup: CDR1 GTSNPN, CDR2 SVGIG (reference sequence). The length of the CDR3 is 14 residues. Trimming took 2 bases from V and 4 from J; bases not matched to a gene: 4. The CDR3 region has the DNA TGTGCCTGGAGTTCGGGACAGGGGGTATACGAGCAGTACTTC. Translated: CAWSSGQGVYEQYF.

The rearrangement uses TRBV28 and TRBJ2-3; no definite D call. V lost 2 bases and J 4 bases, leaving 16 bases between the germline ends. The CDR3 runs 16 residues. The germline gives CDR1 MDHEN, CDR2 SYDVKM. The CDR3 is CASSLAEIGAADTQYF. CDR3 DNA sequence: TGTGCCAGCAGTTTAGCCGAAATCGGTGCCGCAGATACGCAGTATTTT.

The J gene is TRBJ2-2, the V gene TRBV20-1; D tentatively fits TRBD1 or TRBD2 (5 bases each). The V and J ends lost 6 bases and 1 base respectively, with 12 bases between them. Germline CDR1 DFQATT, CDR2 SNEGSKA (reference sequence). This CDR3 region has 14 residues. Here the CDR3 DNA reads TGCAGTGCGCACGGGACGGTGAACACCGGGGAGCTGTTTTTT. This sequence encodes CSAHGTVNTGELFF.

The gene calls are TRBV15 and TRBJ1-2; D unclear. CDR3 length: 13 amino acids. The germline gives CDR1 LNHNV, CDR2 YYDKDF (reference sequence). Trimming took 6 bases from V and 0 from J, leaving 8 bases between them. CDR3 bases: TGTGCCACCAGAGAGACACCTAACTATGGCTACACCTTC. Protein: CATRETPNYGYTF.

The V gene is TRBV19, the J gene TRBJ2-1, with 11 bases aligning to TRBD2. Germline lookup yields CDR1 LNHDA and CDR2 SQIVND (reference sequence). This CDR3 comprises 16 residues. V dropped 0 bases and J dropped 5; count of bases not matched to a gene: 3. In DNA, the CDR3 is TGTGCCAGTAGTATAGATAAACTAGCGGGAGACAATGAGCAGTTCTTC. It is translated as CASSIDKLAGDNEQFF.